The TCR beta chain described here comes from a study of T cells after yellow fever vaccination. This clonotype was detected only a few times. Its target is not known. The CDR3 loop spans 14 amino acids. Germline V gives CDR1 LGHNA, CDR2 YSLEER. V shed 0 bases and J shed 6 bases, with 11 bases lying between them. The study, taken as a whole, reports: From the bulk population, abundant clonotypes could contaminate and appear within FACS-sorted repertoires. Among primary-vaccination clones, most reappeared after the booster, at 95% to 96% for CD4 and approximately 88% for CD8.

TCRdb recomputed calls from the 5' RACE reads with MiXCR, one row per CDR3 protein. The data contain about 630,000 distinct CDR3 sequences, 9% to 15% of them singletons. The clonotype was recovered from a man younger than 45 who received the YFV17D yellow fever vaccine. The rearrangement joins TRBV4-3 to TRBJ1-2; D not certain. The source material was PBMCs, sampled on the day of the yellow fever booster vaccination. CDR3 bases: TGCGCCAGCAGCCAAGATCCCGGGGAAAATGGCTACACCTTC. Protein: CASSQDPGENGYTF.